This T cell receptor beta chain was captured in a study of shared clonotypes between healthy human individuals. Turning to the study itself: Plates per donor: three CD4 naive, three CD4 memory, two CD8 naive, one CD8 memory.

It was at deep level that the assay was run. Authors' processing steps: ImmunoSEQ gave junction-only sequences without quality scores, so filtering differed. The assay was immunoSEQ multiplex PCR, and TCRdb's table has in-frame clones only and misses some. The V and J calls and clone size come from that table; D and trimming were worked out from the DNA. The sample lists roughly 2.5 million clones; more than 80% were seen once. Study outcomes and limitations: The four-donor shared clonotypes exceeded non-shared clonotypes in generation probability, with non-shared ones scoring lower.

V gave up 5 bases and J gave up 1 base, with 14 bases separating them. Looked up from germline, CDR1 is MDHEN and CDR2 is SYDVKM. The CDR3 spans 15 residues. This clone was seen once. The target antigen is unknown. The material sequenced was naive CD4+ T cells sorted from blood. Subset described: CD45RA+ positively selected. This chain links TRBV28 with TRBJ2-5; the D is unclear. The clonotype was recovered from a man aged 18 to 30 in good health. CDR3 bases: TGTGCCAGCAGTAGTTACGGAGACCTCCAAGAGACCCAGTACTTC. Its protein product is CASSSYGDLQETQYF. Using reference TRBV28 and TRBJ2-5 for the parts outside the CDR3, the full variable domain is DVKVTQSSRYLVKRTGEKVFLECVQDMDHENMFWYRQDPGLGLRLIYFSYDVKMKEKGDIPEGYSVSREKKERFSLILESASTNQTSMYLCASSSYGDLQETQYFGPGTRLLVL.